This TCR beta chain was documented in a study of cytomegalovirus exposure and HLA in healthy donors. CDR1 and CDR2 from the germline V gene are SQVTM and ANQGSEA. The CDR3 contains 15 residues. Trimming removed 7 bases from V and 6 bases from J; junction bases left unmatched: 16. In the PCR, 60 Vbeta and 13 Jbeta primers were used. Sequencing was performed with immunoSEQ multiplex PCR; in TCRdb, only in-frame clones are kept and a portion is missing. The sample contains some 150,000 clones, around 81% of which appear only once. This clonotype was sampled from a man aged 35-49 years in good health and CMV-seropositive. Sample: PBMCs. The rearrangement links TRBV29-1 to TRBJ2-7, with 9 bases lining up with TRBD1. The CDR3, as DNA: TGCAGCGCTCAACTGGGGGACAGGGCCTTAAGCGAGCAGTACTTC. Protein sequence: CSAQLGDRALSEQYF.